This TCR beta chain was documented in a study of a mutant IDH1 vaccine in newly diagnosed glioma. Study details: Those enrolled had earlier been treated with radiotherapy, temozolomide, or both, mostly both. Study-wide points: Vaccine-induced immune responses were detected in 85% to 95% of patients.

V was trimmed by 6 bases and J by 6 bases, leaving 12 bases between them. The CDR3 contains 13 residues. Germline V gene data show CDR1 as KGHSH and CDR2 as LQKENI. The repertoire was sequenced with immunoSEQ multiplex PCR; TCRdb's copy has only in-frame clones and lacks some. The table lists some 33,000 clones, roughly 80% of them singletons. Turning to this clone: Its antigen remains unidentified.

As to time point: week 35, safety follow-up. Alongside topical imiquimod, each dose of vaccine comprised 300 ug of mutant IDH1 20-mer peptide. Scheduled for weeks 1, 3, 5, 7, 11, 15, 19 and 23, eight vaccinations were given to patients. Donors' newly diagnosed IDH1-mutant WHO grade 3 or 4 astrocytomas lacked nuclear ATRX. The J gene is TRBJ1-5, the V gene TRBV18; D is undetermined. This specimen was PBMCs, taken from a glioma patient whose treatment included an IDH1 peptide vaccine. This TCR was sampled from a woman aged 40 to 49 with glioma. The CDR3 protein is CASSPKTGQPQHF. The CDR3 DNA is TGTGCCAGCTCCCCAAAGACGGGTCAGCCCCAGCATTTT.